These 17 T cell receptor beta chains were all obtained from the same sample, sequenced in a study of cytomegalovirus exposure and HLA in healthy donors. Generated by immunoSEQ multiplex PCR, the TCRdb table keeps only in-frame clones and is missing some. This table holds 300,000 to 450,000 clones, around 86% found once. What was sequenced was PBMCs. These receptors all come from a woman aged 18-30 years in good health and CMV-seronegative.

V and J are TRBV28 and TRBJ2-2; weak D call: TRBD2 (6 bases). From germline, CDR1 is MDHEN and CDR2 SYDVKM. V was clipped by 5 bases and J by 0 bases, with 22 bases between them. This CDR3 has 19 residues. The CDR3 DNA follows: TGTGCCAGCAGTCCGATGGGCGGCGGGACCCACACGAACACCGGGGAGCTGTTTTTT. Residues: CASSPMGGGTHTNTGELFF.

This chain uses TRBV5-1 with TRBJ1-4; 10 positions match TRBD1. There are 15 residues in the CDR3. Germline trimming cut 2 bases from V and 8 bases from J; bases unmatched to any gene: 6. Germline CDR1 and CDR2: SGHRS and YFSETQ. The CDR3 reads CASSLRDRGREKLFF. CDR3 DNA sequence: TGCGCCAGCAGCTTACGGGACAGGGGACGGGAAAAACTGTTTTTT.

In its sample, this clone was seen once. This chain connects TRBV5-1 to TRBJ2-7; D remains ambiguous. V gave up 2 bases and J gave up 3 bases, with 6 bases separating them. There are 12 residues in the CDR3. Germline values: CDR1 SGHRS, CDR2 YFSETQ. The DNA of the CDR3 is TGCGCCAGCAGCTTTCCAGGCTACGAGCAGTACTTC. Its protein is CASSFPGYEQYF. The full variable domain, in which reference TRBV5-1 and TRBJ2-7 provide the parts outside the CDR3, is KAGVTQTPRYLIKTRGQQVTLSCSPISGHRSVSWYQQTPGQGLQFLFEYFSETQRNKGNFPGRFSGRQFSNSRSEMNVSTLELGDSALYLCASSFPGYEQYFGPGTRLTVT.

The chain couples TRBV11-2 to TRBJ2-5; TRBD2 aligns across 7 bases. This CDR3 spans 16 amino acids. The V gene's germline CDR1 is SGHAT and CDR2 FQNNGV. V gave up 5 bases and J gave up 5 bases; unmatched junction bases: 14. CDR3 nucleotide sequence: TGTGCCAGCAGCACAGGACTAGTTAATTATATCGAGACCCAGTACTTC. This translates into CASSTGLVNYIETQYF.

The chain recombines TRBV5-1 with TRBJ2-1; 8 bases align to TRBD2. This CDR3 has 16 residues. Germline lookup yields CDR1 SGHRS and CDR2 YFSETQ. J lost 4 bases, V lost 0 bases, and 6 bases had no gene match. The CDR3 nucleotides are TGCGCCAGCAGCTTGGCCCCGGGACTAGTATACAATGAGCAGTTCTTC. Its translation is CASSLAPGLVYNEQFF. The full variable domain, with the rest looked up from reference TRBV5-1 and TRBJ2-1, is KAGVTQTPRYLIKTRGQQVTLSCSPISGHRSVSWYQQTPGQGLQFLFEYFSETQRNKGNFPGRFSGRQFSNSRSEMNVSTLELGDSALYLCASSLAPGLVYNEQFFGPGTRLTVL.

V and J are TRBV2 and TRBJ2-5; 10 bases fit TRBD2. This CDR3 region has 15 residues. The germline CDR1 and CDR2 sequences are SNHLY and FYNNEI. V trimming: 5 bases; J trimming: 9 bases; junction bases outside the gene matches: 12. The CDR3 DNA reads as TGTGCCAGCAGTACAACCTGGACTAGCGGCGGGGCCCAGTACTTC. This gives the protein CASSTTWTSGGAQYF.

The chain carries TRBV29-1 and TRBJ1-2, with 8 bases identical to TRBD1. The CDR3 is made up of 14 amino acids. The J segment lost 8 bases and the V segment lost 3 bases, leaving 11 bases of the junction unmatched. From germline, CDR1 is SQVTM and CDR2 ANQGSEA. CDR3 sequence (DNA): TGCAGCGTTGATGAGTATCCAGGACAGGGCGGCTACACCTTC. Its translation: CSVDEYPGQGGYTF.

The chain links TRBV6-1 to TRBJ1-3; weak D call: TRBD1 (5 bases). Trimming removed 6 bases at V and 1 base at J, with 13 bases between. The CDR3 is 15 amino acids. The V gene's germline CDR1 is MNHNS and CDR2 SASEGT. CDR3 DNA: TGTGCCAGCAGCGGCCCCGGGGGGTCTGGAAACACCATATATTTT. Its translation: CASSGPGGSGNTIYF.

In its sample, this clone was seen once. The J gene is TRBJ2-3, the V gene TRBV6-5, with 9 bases lining up with TRBD2. The V segment lost 0 bases and the J segment 0 bases; nucleotides outside the gene matches: 1. The germline CDR1 and CDR2 sequences are MNHEY and SVGAGI. The CDR3 runs 16 residues. DNA for the CDR3: TGTGCCAGCAGTTACTCGACTAGCGGTAGCACAGATACGCAGTATTTT. This sequence encodes CASSYSTSGSTDTQYF.

This chain links TRBV10-3 with TRBJ2-2, with 12 bases fitting TRBD2. J was trimmed by 6 bases and V by 4 bases; bases with no gene match: 9. Germline V gives CDR1 ENHRY, CDR2 SYGVKD. This CDR3 contains 17 residues. For the CDR3, the DNA is TGTGCCATCAGTGGCCCTCCGACTAGCGGGAGATCCGGGGAGCTGTTTTTT. Its protein product is CAISGPPTSGRSGELFF.

The chain joins TRBV7-9 to TRBJ2-2; 8 bases fit TRBD1. J was trimmed by 10 bases and V by 5 bases; bases with no gene match: 3. In germline, CDR1 is SEHNR, CDR2 FQNEAQ (reference sequence). CDR3 length: 12 residues. The CDR3 DNA reads as TGTGCCAGCAGCCTGGGACAGGTGGAGCTGTTTTTT. As protein: CASSLGQVELFF.

The chain combines TRBV5-1 with TRBJ2-5; TRBD2 aligns across 7 bases. Germline V lookup: CDR1 SGHRS, CDR2 YFSETQ. V shed 1 base, J shed 5 bases, and the junction held 5 bases outside the gene matches. This CDR3 region has 14 residues. The DNA of the CDR3 is TGCGCCAGCAGCTTGCGCGGGAGTGGTGAGACCCAGTACTTC. Translating it yields CASSLRGSGETQYF.

J is TRBJ2-7 and V is TRBV7-8; 11 bases match TRBD1. Germline assignment: CDR1 SGHVS and CDR2 FQNEAQ. J gave up 0 bases and V 5 bases, and 3 bases lay outside the gene matches. The CDR3 contains 15 residues. DNA for the CDR3: TGTGCCAGCAGCCGGGGGACAGGGGGCTCCTACGAGCAGTACTTC. Translating gives CASSRGTGGSYEQYF.

The genes are TRBV27 and TRBJ2-7, with 7 bases identical to TRBD1. This CDR3 contains 13 residues. Germline CDR1 and CDR2: MNHEY and SMNVEV (reference sequence). J gave up 1 base and V 5 bases, and 2 bases lay outside the gene matches. CDR3 region: CASSTGQSYEQYF. Written as DNA, the CDR3 is TGTGCCAGCAGTACGGGACAGTCCTACGAGCAGTACTTC.

On this clone: Relative to the germline gene, one junction end is altered; a read error may explain this. This chain connects TRBV7-8 to TRBJ1-6; D unclear. This CDR3 comprises 16 residues. Germline values: CDR1 SGHVS, CDR2 FQNEAQ. The CDR3 coding sequence is TGTGCCAGCAGTTTAGGATCTCCCGGTGGTAATTCACCCCTCCACTTT. Residues: CASSLGSPGGNSPLHF.

The DNA for the CDR3 is TGTGCCGCCGAAGGACAGGCCTACGAGCAGTACTTC. Protein product: CAAEGQAYEQYF. The chain employs TRBV7-9 and TRBJ2-7; 7 bases line up with TRBD1. V trimming: 11 bases; J trimming: 2 bases; junction bases outside the gene matches: 6. Per germline, CDR1 SEHNR and CDR2 FQNEAQ (reference sequence). The CDR3 contains 12 residues.

The CDR3 reads CASRGGQGPVTEAFF. CDR3 in DNA: TGTGCCAGCAGAGGAGGACAGGGGCCGGTAACTGAAGCTTTCTTT. The rearrangement links TRBV6-5 to TRBJ1-1; 9 nucleotides align to TRBD1. This CDR3 has 15 residues. CDR1 is MNHEY, CDR2 SVGAGI, per germline. Losses at the gene ends were 6 bases for V and 5 bases for J; bases not matched to a gene: 10.